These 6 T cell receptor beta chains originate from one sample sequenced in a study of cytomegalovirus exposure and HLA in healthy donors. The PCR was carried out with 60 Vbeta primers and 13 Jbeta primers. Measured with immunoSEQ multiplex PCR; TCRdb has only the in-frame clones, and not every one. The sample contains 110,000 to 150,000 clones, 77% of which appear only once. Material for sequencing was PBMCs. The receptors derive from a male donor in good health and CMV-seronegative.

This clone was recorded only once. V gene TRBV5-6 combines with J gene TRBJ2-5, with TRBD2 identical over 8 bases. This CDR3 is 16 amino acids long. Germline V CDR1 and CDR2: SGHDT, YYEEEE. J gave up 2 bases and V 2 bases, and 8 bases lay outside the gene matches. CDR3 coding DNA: TGTGCCAGCAGCTTAAGTCCCGGGGGGGTTCAAGAGACCCAGTACTTC. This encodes CASSLSPGGVQETQYF.

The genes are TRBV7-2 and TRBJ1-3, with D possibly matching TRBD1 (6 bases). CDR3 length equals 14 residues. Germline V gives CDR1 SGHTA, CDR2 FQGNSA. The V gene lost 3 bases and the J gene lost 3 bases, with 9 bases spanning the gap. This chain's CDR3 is CASSFGQHGNTIYF. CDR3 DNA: TGTGCCAGCAGCTTCGGACAGCATGGAAACACCATATATTTT.

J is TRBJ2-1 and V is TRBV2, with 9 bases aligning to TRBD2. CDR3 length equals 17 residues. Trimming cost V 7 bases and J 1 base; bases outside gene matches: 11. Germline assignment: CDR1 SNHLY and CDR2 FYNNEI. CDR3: CASKGVSSGASYNEQFF. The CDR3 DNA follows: TGTGCCAGCAAGGGGGTGTCTAGCGGGGCTTCCTACAATGAGCAGTTCTTC. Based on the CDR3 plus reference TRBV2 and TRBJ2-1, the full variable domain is EPEVTQTPSHQVTQMGQEVILRCVPISNHLYFYWYRQILGQKVEFLVSFYNNEISEKSEIFDDQFSVERPDGSNFTLKIRSTKLEDSAMYFCASKGVSSGASYNEQFFGPGTRLTVL.

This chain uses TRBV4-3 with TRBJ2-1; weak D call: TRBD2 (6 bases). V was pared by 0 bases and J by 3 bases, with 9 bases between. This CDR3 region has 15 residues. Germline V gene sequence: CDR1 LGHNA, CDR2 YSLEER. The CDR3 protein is CASSQDGEDYNEQFF. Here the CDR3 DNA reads TGCGCCAGCAGCCAAGATGGGGAGGACTACAATGAGCAGTTCTTC.

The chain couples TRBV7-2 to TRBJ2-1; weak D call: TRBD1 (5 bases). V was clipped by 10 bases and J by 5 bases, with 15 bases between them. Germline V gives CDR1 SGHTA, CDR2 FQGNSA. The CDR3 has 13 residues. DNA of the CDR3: TGTGCCACCCAGGGTTTTAGGAACAATGAGCAGTTCTTC. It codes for CATQGFRNNEQFF.

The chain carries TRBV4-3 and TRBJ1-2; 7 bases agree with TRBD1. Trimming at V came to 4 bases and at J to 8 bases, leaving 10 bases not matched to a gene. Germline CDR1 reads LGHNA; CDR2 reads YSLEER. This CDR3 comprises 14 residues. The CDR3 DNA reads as TGCGCCAGCAGCCCAATTACAGGGGAGAGCGGCTACACCTTC. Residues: CASSPITGESGYTF.